This T cell receptor beta chain stems from a study of cytomegalovirus exposure and HLA in healthy donors. With 5 bases removed from V and 4 bases from J, the gap between germline ends came to 12 bases. The germline CDR1 and CDR2 sequences are SEHNR and FQNEAQ (reference sequence). This CDR3 comprises 13 residues. PCR amplification relied on 60 Vbeta primers (plus 13 Jbeta primers). Measured with immunoSEQ multiplex PCR; TCRdb has only the in-frame clones, and not every one. Among some 40,000 clones listed, 53% were seen once. This chain links TRBV7-9 with TRBJ2-7, with D perhaps matching TRBD1 (6 bases). The sequencing input was PBMCs. The receptor was derived from a woman aged 40 to 50 in good health and CMV-seropositive. The CDR3 loop reads CASSPQGHYEQYF. The CDR3 DNA reads TGTGCCAGCAGCCCCCAGGGACATTACGAGCAGTACTTC. The variable domain in full, completed from reference TRBV7-9 and TRBJ2-7, reads DTGVSQNPRHKITKRGQNVTFRCDPISEHNRLYWYRQTLGQGPEFLTYFQNEAQLEKSRLLSDRFSAERPKGSFSTLEIQRTEQGDSAMYLCASSPQGHYEQYFGPGTRLTVT.